This T cell receptor beta chain was observed in a study of T cell responses to AZD1222 COVID-19 vaccine (dated by TCRdb to the early 2020s). Looking at the study overall: Because spike-specific TCR depth and breadth did not differ between the two schedules, AZD1222 recipients who got a second dose at roughly 4 weeks were pooled with those who got a second dose at roughly 12 weeks. A total of over 230 trial participants underwent TCR sequencing, of whom some 210 received two doses of AZD1222 and roughly 25 received two doses of the MenACWY control vaccine. Enrollment into the trials was organized by age into subgroups of 18-55, 56-69 and 70-plus years, and those subgroups contained about 160, 30 and 59 TCR-sequenced participants, respectively. Beyond this particular receptor, the publication reports: Vaccine-associated CD4 TCRs spanned the whole spike protein, with dominant responses in regions 160-218 and 743-854. Most participants were white British and females outnumbered males, and the authors suggested that clonal diversity may have been underestimated. Conclusions about previously exposed vaccinees were limited because only five to seven AZD1222 recipients were SARS-CoV-2 seropositive at baseline. No day 14 peak-response samples were available, so repertoires were characterized only after the peak T cell response. Spike-specific TCR breadth and depth rose significantly after two AZD1222 doses compared with day 0 and with MenACWY recipients. Epitopes outside the regions mutated in the B.1.351 and B.1.1.7 variants were reportedly recognized by nearly half of the unique spike-specific TCRs. The 56-69-year group was small, and its depth increase did not reach significance, likely because of low power.

This specimen's time point label, interpreted: baseline before first vaccination. The vaccinee samples were drawn from two UK trials, COV001 and COV002, one of which was a single-blind randomized controlled phase 2/3 trial testing AZD1222 (ChAdOx1 nCoV-19) in healthy adults. For TCRbeta chain sequencing, PBMC samples were collected from trial participants at day 0 and at day 28 after the second dose. Taken from the germline V gene, the CDR1 and CDR2 loops are KGHSH and LQKENI. The CDR3 measures 13 amino acids from cysteine to phenylalanine. Of all the DNA, just the CDR3 is kept, 39 bases in frame from base 1. V is reduced by 0 bases and J by 7 bases, leaving a spacing of 10 bases between them. The CDR3 regions of human TCRbeta chains were analyzed by immunosequencing. As for the original processing: Repertoire TCRs were checked for matches against a reference library of SARS-CoV-2-specific TCRs that had been generated using the MIRA antigen-specificity platform. Breadth was defined as the fraction of unique TCRs that were SARS-CoV-2-associated. Depth was defined as the fraction of total T cells that were SARS-CoV-2-associated. Using the MIRA data, each spike-specific TCR was mapped to the spike region that the TCR reacts to and placed in a CD4 or CD8 class. Log10-transformed breadth and depth values were compared by one-way ANOVA with Sidak's multiple comparisons tests. TCRdb holds this immuneACCESS table with in-frame rearrangements only. Some clones are missing; in checked studies, unresolved V genes explain under half, and the rest has no known cause. The V and J calls and the clone size are those of that table, but D and trimming were determined from the DNA. This sample is represented by over 100,000 clones; 75% to 95% of them were singletons. The ten most abundant clones make up 6% to 7.5% of the sample.

In regard to this clone: Its antigen target is currently unknown. No per-base quality is available; no much larger clone lies one base away.

Sequences were derived from peripheral blood, sampled on day 0 of AZD1222 vaccination. This TCR derives from an adult in good health. The chain links TRBV18 with TRBJ2-7; the D gene is perhaps TRBD1, from 5 matching bases. The CDR3 reads CASSPPTASEQYF. The nucleotide sequence is given as TGTGCCAGCTCACCACCGACAGCAAGTGAGCAGTACTTC.